The present T cell receptor beta chain was sequenced within a study of blood T cell repertoires in COVID-19. The germline CDR1 and CDR2 sequences are SEHNR and FQNEAQ (reference sequence). This CDR3 has 12 amino acids. Here immunoSEQ multiplex PCR was the method, and the copy in TCRdb shows in-frame clones only, minus some. The sample records 20,000 to 25,000 clones, 75% to 90% being singletons. With respect to this clone: Germline is not matched at one junction end, which may reflect a read error.

The V and J genes are TRBV7-9 and TRBJ2-7, with 8 bases matching TRBD1. This TCR came from a human donor with acute or convalescent COVID-19. The donor label of this sample is uncertain. Material: peripheral blood. The CDR3 DNA reads TGTGCCAGCAGCTTTGAGACAGGGGATTTGGACTTC. Translation gives CASSFETGDLDF.